A selection of T cell receptor beta chains follows, all from one sample in a study of cytomegalovirus exposure and HLA in healthy donors. TCRdb's copy holds only in-frame clones and misses some; the assay was immunoSEQ multiplex PCR. The sample lists around 150,000 clones, around 82% occurring once. Sequenced sample: PBMCs. These receptors came from a man over 45 in good health and CMV-seronegative. Each CDR3 is given with its conserved first and last residue. A D gene is named only where the DNA matches it firmly. Clone size is stated in some rows and not others, as once, few, many or a class when expanded.

J	D	size	V	DNA	CDR3
TRBJ1-2	NA	NA	TRBV11-3	TGTGCCAGCAGCTTAGCTGCGGGGGACAACTATGGCTACACCTTC	CASSLAAGDNYGYTF
TRBJ1-5	TRBD1	NA	TRBV19	TGTGCCAGTAGTATACATACACAGGGGCTAAATCAGCCCCAGCATTTT	CASSIHTQGLNQPQHF
TRBJ2-6	NA	NA	TRBV7-2	TGTGCCAGCAGCCCAAGCCCAGGGGTGTTCCTCGGGGCCAACGTCCTGACTTTC	CASSPSPGVFLGANVLTF
TRBJ1-4	TRBD1	few	TRBV28	TGTGCCAGCAGTATACCCCCTGGACAGGGTAATGAAAAACTGTTTTTT	CASSIPPGQGNEKLFF
TRBJ1-5	NA	NA	TRBV30	TGTGCCTGGAGTGTAACGGGCAATCAGCCCCAGCATTTT	CAWSVTGNQPQHF
TRBJ1-1	NA	NA	TRBV19	TGTGCCAGTAGTATTGCGTGGAGGGGATTGAACACTGAAGCTTTCTTT	CASSIAWRGLNTEAFF
TRBJ1-5	NA	NA	TRBV19	TGTGCCAGTAGGCCCGATAAACTCGGCAATCAGCCCCAGCATTTT	CASRPDKLGNQPQHF
TRBJ2-5	TRBD1	NA	TRBV27	TGTGCCAGCCAGGACAGGCAAGAGACCCAGTACTTC	CASQDRQETQYF
TRBJ2-1	NA	NA	TRBV7-9	TGTGCCAGCAGCTTAATTGGGGCTGAGCAGTTCTTC	CASSLIGAEQFF
TRBJ1-2	NA	NA	TRBV2	TGTGCCAGCAGTGAAGCAGAGGTTGGCTACACCTTC	CASSEAEVGYTF
TRBJ2-2	NA	NA	TRBV29-1	TGCAGCGCCCTAAGACAGGGACTGAACACCGGGGAGCTGTTTTTT	CSALRQGLNTGELFF
TRBJ2-7	NA	NA	TRBV27	TGTGCCAGCAGCCTAGCCCCCCGGCACGAGCAGTACTTC	CASSLAPRHEQYF
TRBJ2-2	TRBD1	once	TRBV7-8	TGTGCCAGCAGCTTAGAAGGGACAGGGGCCGGGGAGCTGTTTTTT	CASSLEGTGAGELFF